This TCR beta chain is drawn from a study of OX40 agonist ivuxolimab in advanced cancers. The overall study: Patients treated during dose escalation were battling hepatocellular carcinoma, melanoma, renal cell or head and neck cancer.

Sequenced by immunoSEQ multiplex PCR; TCRdb stores in-frame clones only, minus some. The repertoire holds roughly 20,000 clones, with roughly 84% as singletons. V shed 2 bases and J shed 0 bases, with 7 bases lying between them. Germline V gene lookup returns CDR1 SNHLY and CDR2 FYNNEI. The CDR3 has 14 amino acids. Study outcomes and limitations: Clonal expansion by week 6 occurred in CD4+ and CD8+ blood T cells (at 0.1 to 3.0 mg/kg).

A note on this clone: Its specificity is not known.

It was autoimmune disease history or systemic immunosuppression that excluded patients. Sequencing used CD4+ or CD8+ T cells sorted from blood, obtained in a trial of the OX40 agonist ivuxolimab. The chain combines TRBV2 with TRBJ1-2; no clear D. This clonotype was sampled from an adult with an advanced solid tumor such as melanoma, head and neck, liver or kidney cancer. The CDR3 coding sequence is TGTGCCAGCAGTGAAACAGCAGCTAACTATGGCTACACCTTC. Translated, it gives CASSETAANYGYTF.